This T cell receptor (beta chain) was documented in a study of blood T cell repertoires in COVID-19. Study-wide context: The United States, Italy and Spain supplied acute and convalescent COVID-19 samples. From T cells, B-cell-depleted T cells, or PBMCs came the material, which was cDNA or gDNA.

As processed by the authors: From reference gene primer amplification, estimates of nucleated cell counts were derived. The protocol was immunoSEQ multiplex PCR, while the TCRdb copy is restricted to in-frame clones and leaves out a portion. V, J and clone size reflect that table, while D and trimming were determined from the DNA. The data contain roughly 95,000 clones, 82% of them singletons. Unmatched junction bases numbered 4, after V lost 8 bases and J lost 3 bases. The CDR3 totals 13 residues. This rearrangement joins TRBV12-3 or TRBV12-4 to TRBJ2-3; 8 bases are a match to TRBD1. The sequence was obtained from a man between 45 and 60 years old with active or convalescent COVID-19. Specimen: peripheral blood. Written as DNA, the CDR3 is TGTGCCAGCCAAGGACAGGGTACAGATACGCAGTATTTT. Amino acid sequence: CASQGQGTDTQYF.